The subject of this entry is one TCR beta chain. Being one base from a much bigger clone, this may be a read error. The sample originates from a study of blood T cells in healthy people across ages. The authors ran a second PCR of roughly 6 to 12 cycles using a sample-barcoded 5' primer and a J-beta primer mix. TCRdb fed the 5' RACE reads into MiXCR, producing one record per CDR3 protein. The table has 1.5 million to 2 million distinct CDR3 sequences, 28% seen once. Germline CDR1 and CDR2: SGHVS and FQNEAQ. The CDR3 has 14 residues. Trimming left V 3 bases short and J 11 bases short, with 19 bases between.

This chain links TRBV7-8 with TRBJ2-5, with D perhaps matching TRBD1 (6 bases). Sequencing was carried out using blood. The TCR originated in a woman aged 30 to 39 in good health. CDR3 protein: CASSFDIWDNEQYF. Here the CDR3 DNA reads TGTGCCAGCAGCTTTGACATCTGGGACAATGAGCAGTACTTC.